This note documents a single TCR beta chain sequence. This specimen belongs to a study of control samples from healthy donors and cancer patients. The CDR3 extends over 14 amino acids. V lost 5 bases, J lost 5 bases, and 14 bases lay in between. Germline V gene data show CDR1 as SEHNR and CDR2 as FQNEAQ (reference sequence). The method was immunoSEQ multiplex PCR; TCRdb's version includes in-frame clones alone and lacks a portion of them. The table shows 45,000 to 60,000 clones, with 94% occurring only once. The sequence derives from a man in his thirties or forties in good health. Source material: blood. The V gene is TRBV7-9, the J gene TRBJ2-3, with no clear D. CDR3 DNA: TGTGCCAGCAGCCAAGAACAAGCGCAAGATACGCAGTATTTT. This gives the protein CASSQEQAQDTQYF. The full variable domain, in which reference TRBV7-9 and TRBJ2-3 provide the parts outside the CDR3, is DTGVSQNPRHKITKRGQNVTFRCDPISEHNRLYWYRQTLGQGPEFLTYFQNEAQLEKSRLLSDRFSAERPKGSFSTLEIQRTEQGDSAMYLCASSQEQAQDTQYFGPGTRLTVL.